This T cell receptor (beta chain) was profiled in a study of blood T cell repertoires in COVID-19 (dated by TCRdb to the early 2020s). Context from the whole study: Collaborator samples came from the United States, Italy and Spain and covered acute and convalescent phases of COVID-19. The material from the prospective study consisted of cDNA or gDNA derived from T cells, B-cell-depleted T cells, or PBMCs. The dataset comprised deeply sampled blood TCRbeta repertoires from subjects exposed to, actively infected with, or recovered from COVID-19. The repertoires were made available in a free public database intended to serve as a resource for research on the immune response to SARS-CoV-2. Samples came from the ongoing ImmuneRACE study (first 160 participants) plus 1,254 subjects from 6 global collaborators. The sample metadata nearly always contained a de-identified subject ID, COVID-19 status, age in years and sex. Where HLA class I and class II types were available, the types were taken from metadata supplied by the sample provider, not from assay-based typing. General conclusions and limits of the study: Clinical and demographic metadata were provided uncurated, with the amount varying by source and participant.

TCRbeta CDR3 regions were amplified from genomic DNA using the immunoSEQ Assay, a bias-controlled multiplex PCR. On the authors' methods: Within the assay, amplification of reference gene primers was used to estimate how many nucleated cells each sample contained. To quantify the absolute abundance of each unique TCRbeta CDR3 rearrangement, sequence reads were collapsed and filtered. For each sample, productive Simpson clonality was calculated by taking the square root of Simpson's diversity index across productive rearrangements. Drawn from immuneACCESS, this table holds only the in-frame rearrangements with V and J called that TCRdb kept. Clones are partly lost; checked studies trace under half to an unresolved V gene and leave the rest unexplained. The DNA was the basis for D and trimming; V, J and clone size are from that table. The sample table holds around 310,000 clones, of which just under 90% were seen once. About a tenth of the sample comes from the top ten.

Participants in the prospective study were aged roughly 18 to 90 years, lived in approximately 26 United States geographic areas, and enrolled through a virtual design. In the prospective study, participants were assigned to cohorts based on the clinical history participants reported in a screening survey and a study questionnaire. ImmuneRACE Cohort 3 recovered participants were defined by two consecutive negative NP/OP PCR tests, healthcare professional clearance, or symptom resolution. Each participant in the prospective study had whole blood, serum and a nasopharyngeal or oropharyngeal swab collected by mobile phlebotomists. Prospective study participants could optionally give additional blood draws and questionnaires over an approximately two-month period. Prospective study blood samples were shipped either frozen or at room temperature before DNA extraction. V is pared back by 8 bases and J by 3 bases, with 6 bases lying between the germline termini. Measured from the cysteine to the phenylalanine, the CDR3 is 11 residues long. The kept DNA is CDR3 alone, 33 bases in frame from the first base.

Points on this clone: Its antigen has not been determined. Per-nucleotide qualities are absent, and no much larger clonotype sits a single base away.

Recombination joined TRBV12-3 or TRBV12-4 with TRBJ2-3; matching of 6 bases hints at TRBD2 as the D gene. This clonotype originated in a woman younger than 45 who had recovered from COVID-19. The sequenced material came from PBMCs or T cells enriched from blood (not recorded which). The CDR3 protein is CASRETDTQYF. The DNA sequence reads TGTGCCAGCCGGGAGACAGATACGCAGTATTTT.